This TCR beta chain was recovered during a study of control samples from healthy donors and cancer patients (dated by TCRdb to the early 2020s). Library generation was performed with the immunoSEQ multiplex PCR assay. The clones in this table, taken by TCRdb from immuneACCESS, are in-frame only. Not every clone is retained; where verified, under half of the shortfall comes from an unresolved V gene, and the cause of the rest is unknown. This sample comprises approximately 220,000 clones, roughly 94% of them detected only once. The ten largest make up 1.5% of the sample. Taken from cysteine to phenylalanine, the CDR3 has 13 residues. The CDR3 DNA has 39 bases and is translated from base 1. CDR1 and CDR2 (WSHSY, SAAADI) derive from the germline V gene. V is shortened by 7 bases, J by 5 bases, and the region joining them spans 14 bases. In the case of this clone: Which antigen it targets is not known. There are no base qualities to consult, and no much larger clone falls within one base.

The rearrangement combines TRBV10-2 with TRBJ1-1; TRBD1 is a weak D gene call, 5 bases matching. This TCR was recovered from a man between 50 and 59 years old in good health. Material: blood. For the CDR3, the sequence is CASMTQGGTEAFF. The sequenced DNA: TGCGCCAGCATGACCCAGGGTGGGACTGAAGCTTTCTTT.